This paragraph covers one TCR beta chain sequence. Its target is not known. Included in the TCR beta cDNA libraries were unique molecular identifiers. From the PCR reads, TCRdb called clonotypes with MiXCR, one entry per CDR3 protein. This table has 600,000 to 700,000 distinct CDR3 sequences, roughly three fifths appearing once. The CDR3 extends over 11 amino acids. The trim removed 10 bases at V and 8 bases at J, leaving 6 bases unmatched. The germline V gene encodes CDR1 ENHRY and CDR2 SYGVKD. The data were obtained in a study of post-analysis software for immune sequencing data. Study information: The courses of disease that were included comprised relapsing-remitting, secondary progressive and progressive-relapsing multiple sclerosis.

Study-wide results and caveats: Controls significantly exceeded multiple sclerosis patients in normalized Chao1 diversity. F measure clustering grouped samples strongly by preparation batch. When patients were compared with controls, about five TRBV segments were more frequent, TRBV5-6, TRBV5-1 and TRBV20-1 among them.

Sequenced material: blood. The receptor was derived from a girl aged 2 to 9 with multiple sclerosis. The rearrangement links TRBV10-3 to TRBJ1-1; 8 bases map to TRBD1. CDR3 bases: TGTGCCACCACTCGGACAGGGGAAGCTTTCTTT. Translated: CATTRTGEAFF.